The 22 T cell receptor beta chains in this list originate from one sample, sequenced in a study of Ad26.COV2.S vaccination and SARS-CoV-2 variants. TCRdb's table, derived via immunoSEQ multiplex PCR, lists solely in-frame clones and lacks some. The data contain under 150,000 clones, approximately 90% of them singletons. The sample was peripheral blood, taken after recovery from COVID-19. These TCRs come from a human donor who had recovered from COVID-19.

The chain recombines TRBV2 with TRBJ2-2; tentatively, D is TRBD1 (6 bases). This CDR3 comprises 14 residues. Germline V gene lookup returns CDR1 SNHLY and CDR2 FYNNEI. Trimming left V 8 bases short and J 6 bases short, with 16 bases between. The CDR3 here is CASADSPAAGELFF. The CDR3 DNA reads TGTGCCAGCGCGGACAGCCCCGCGGCCGGGGAGCTGTTTTTT.

This sequence joins TRBV10-3 and TRBJ1-2, with D possibly being TRBD1 (6 bases). The CDR3 contains 18 residues. Trimming shortened V by 0 bases and J by 0 bases, and 17 bases separated the two germline ends. Germline V gives CDR1 ENHRY, CDR2 SYGVKD. The CDR3 bases are TGTGCCATCAGTGAGTCGGTGCTTCGACGGACAGCTAACTATGGCTACACCTTC. It yields the protein CAISESVLRRTANYGYTF.

The J gene is TRBJ2-2, the V gene TRBV4-3; D could derive from TRBD1 or TRBD2 (5 bases each). V gave up 2 bases and J gave up 6 bases, with 16 bases separating them. CDR3 length: 16 residues. Germline values: CDR1 LGHNA, CDR2 YSLEER. The CDR3 loop reads CASSQSRAGFPGELFF. CDR3 DNA sequence: TGCGCCAGCAGCCAATCGCGGGCAGGGTTTCCCGGGGAGCTGTTTTTT.

This clone is judged medium-sized. The chain employs TRBV7-6 and TRBJ1-1; D not resolved. The CDR3 is 15 amino acids. The V end was cut by 2 bases, the J end by 3 bases, with 13 bases between. Germline lookup yields CDR1 SGHVS and CDR2 FNYEAQ. Here the CDR3 DNA reads TGTGCCAGCAGCTTAAACTCCCGGAGCGACACTGAAGCTTTCTTT. This sequence encodes CASSLNSRSDTEAFF.

The CDR3 DNA reads TGTGCCAGCAGTTCCCCCCAGGGGGATCAGCCCCAGCATTTT. This sequence encodes CASSSPQGDQPQHF. V gene TRBV28 combines with J gene TRBJ1-5, with 7 bases identical to TRBD1. Germline loops: CDR1 MDHEN, CDR2 SYDVKM. This CDR3 has 14 amino acids. The V gene end was trimmed by 4 bases and the J gene end by 5 bases; junction bases not matched to a gene: 5. Full variable domain (remainder filled in from reference TRBV28 and TRBJ1-5): DVKVTQSSRYLVKRTGEKVFLECVQDMDHENMFWYRQDPGLGLRLIYFSYDVKMKEKGDIPEGYSVSREKKERFSLILESASTNQTSMYLCASSSPQGDQPQHFGDGTRLSIL.

V and J are TRBV19 and TRBJ1-4, with 8 bases fitting TRBD1. Germline V lookup: CDR1 LNHDA, CDR2 SQIVND (reference sequence). This CDR3 is built from 13 residues. Losses at the gene ends were 4 bases for V and 8 bases for J; bases not matched to a gene: 3. For the CDR3, the DNA is TGTGCCAGTAGTAAGGACAGGGTGGAAAAACTGTTTTTT. It is translated as CASSKDRVEKLFF. The whole variable domain, remainder taken from reference TRBV19 and TRBJ1-4, is DGGITQSPKYLFRKEGQNVTLSCEQNLNHDAMYWYRQDPGQGLRLIYYSQIVNDFQKGDIAEGYSVSREKKESFPLTVTSAQKNPTAFYLCASSKDRVEKLFFGSGTQLSVL.

This clone was seen once. V and J are TRBV3-1 (or the pseudogene TRBV3-2) and TRBJ2-1; D may be TRBD1 (5 bases). The germline V and J ends were trimmed by 4 bases and 5 bases, with 15 bases remaining between them. Germline lookup yields CDR1 LGHDT and CDR2 YNNKEL (reference sequence). The CDR3 loop spans 15 amino acids. This CDR3 reads CASSPGLSWNNEQFF. The CDR3 DNA follows: TGTGCCAGCAGCCCAGGGCTTAGTTGGAACAATGAGCAGTTCTTC.

This clone was seen once. The rearrangement joins TRBV28 to TRBJ1-2; D not certain. The CDR3 totals 13 residues. Germline CDR1 reads MDHEN; CDR2 reads SYDVKM. Trimming shortened V by 3 bases and J by 4 bases, and 9 bases separated the two germline ends. In DNA form, the CDR3 reads TGTGCCAGCAGTTTCGGGGTAACCTATGGCTACACCTTC. This gives the protein CASSFGVTYGYTF.

The V gene is TRBV28, the J gene TRBJ1-6, with D possibly being TRBD1 (5 bases). V was pared by 4 bases and J by 7 bases, with 11 bases between. There are 14 residues in the CDR3. From germline, CDR1 is MDHEN and CDR2 SYDVKM. This chain's CDR3 is CASSSTALNSPLHF. The CDR3 DNA sequence: TGTGCCAGCAGTTCGACAGCTTTAAATTCACCCCTCCACTTT.

J is TRBJ1-2 and V is TRBV9; tentatively, D is TRBD1 (6 bases). Germline CDR1 SGDLS, CDR2 YYNGEE. V was pared by 3 bases and J by 4 bases, with 13 bases between. This CDR3 has 14 residues. The CDR3 DNA sequence: TGTGCCAGCAGCGCAAGATCGGGGGCCTATGGCTACACCTTC. The encoded protein is CASSARSGAYGYTF.

The V call is TRBV5-1, the J call TRBJ2-3; 10 positions agree with TRBD2. The CDR3 loop spans 16 amino acids. V was clipped by 4 bases and J by 5 bases; unmatched bases: 10. Germline loops: CDR1 SGHRS, CDR2 YFSETQ. In DNA form, the CDR3 reads TGCGCCAGCAGCCCCCAAGCGGGGGGGCTGGGAGATACGCAGTATTTT. Residues: CASSPQAGGLGDTQYF.

V usage is TRBV5-8 and J usage is TRBJ1-1; no clear D. V lost 4 bases and J 0 bases, leaving 10 bases between the germline ends. There are 14 residues in the CDR3. Per germline, CDR1 SGHTS and CDR2 YDEGEE. The chain's CDR3 is CASSQDVLNTEAFF. The CDR3 coding sequence is TGTGCCAGCAGCCAGGACGTCCTGAACACTGAAGCTTTCTTT.

The chain is built from TRBV7-2 and TRBJ2-7; TRBD2 matches at 9 bases. V lost 1 base and J lost 4; bases outside the gene matches: 5. Germline-derived CDR1 and CDR2 are SGHTA and FQGNSA. The CDR3 is 15 amino acids. CDR3 amino acids: CASSLGGGDLYEQYF. CDR3 nucleotides: TGTGCCAGCAGCTTAGGCGGGGGGGACCTTTACGAGCAGTACTTC.

The genes are TRBV13 and TRBJ1-1; no reliable D call. V gave up 2 bases and J gave up 2 bases, with 6 bases separating them. The CDR3 loop spans 13 amino acids. Germline V gene data show CDR1 as PRHDT and CDR2 as FYEKMQ (reference sequence). CDR3 DNA: TGTGCCAGCAGCTTATATGAAAACACTGAAGCTTTCTTT. It encodes CASSLYENTEAFF.

The chain has TRBV5-4 and TRBJ2-3, with D unresolved. The CDR3 contains 13 residues. The V gene lost 1 base and the J gene lost 2 bases, with 5 bases spanning the gap. Germline V gene lookup returns CDR1 SGHNT and CDR2 YYREEE (reference sequence). The CDR3 loop is CASSLTNTDTQYF. In DNA, the CDR3 is TGTGCCAGCAGCTTGACTAACACAGATACGCAGTATTTT.

V usage is TRBV24-1 and J usage is TRBJ1-6, with D uncertain. The CDR3 consists of 13 residues. V was shortened by 5 bases and J by 8 bases, with 9 bases between the two germline ends. The germline V gene encodes CDR1 KGHDR and CDR2 SFDVKD. CDR3 DNA sequence: TGTGCCACCAGTGCTCAGAGCCATTCACCCCTCCACTTT. Translated: CATSAQSHSPLHF.

V and J are TRBV12-3 or TRBV12-4 and TRBJ1-2, with TRBD1 as a possible D gene (5 bases). The CDR3 sequence is 13 residues long. V shed 4 bases and J shed 8 bases, with 14 bases lying between them. The CDR3: CASSSWDGRGYTF. The DNA of the CDR3 is TGTGCCAGCAGTTCGTGGGACGGTAGAGGCTACACCTTC.

The chain is built from TRBV19 and TRBJ2-3, with 10 positions matching TRBD1. The CDR3 runs to 13 residues. V dropped 11 bases and J dropped 1; count of bases not matched to a gene: 3. From germline, CDR1 is LNHDA and CDR2 SQIVND (reference sequence). CDR3 DNA sequence: TGTGCCGCCGGGACAGGGGGCACAGATACGCAGTATTTT. As protein: CAAGTGGTDTQYF.

This chain uses TRBV11-3 with TRBJ2-2; either TRBD1 or TRBD2 may fit D (6 bases each). Germline loops: CDR1 SGHNT, CDR2 YENEEA. The ends were cut back, 4 bases at V and 4 bases at J, with 19 bases in the middle. The CDR3 loop spans 17 amino acids. CDR3: CASSSPARGGRTGELFF. CDR3 nucleotides: TGTGCCAGCAGCTCGCCCGCCCGTGGGGGGCGCACCGGGGAGCTGTTTTTT.

This chain joins TRBV6-5 and TRBJ1-1; D unclear. This CDR3 has 13 residues. Germline CDR1 reads MNHEY; CDR2 reads SVGAGI. Trimming pared 8 bases from V and 3 bases from J, leaving 13 bases between. DNA of the CDR3: TGTGCCAGCCAAACCACCCCGGACACTGAAGCTTTCTTT. Protein sequence: CASQTTPDTEAFF.

This rearrangement joins TRBV15 to TRBJ1-2; D not resolved. Trimming took 1 base from V and 4 from J, leaving 13 bases between them. Germline-derived CDR1 and CDR2 are LNHNV and YYDKDF (reference sequence). This CDR3 has 15 residues. CDR3 sequence (DNA): TGTGCCACCAGCAGAGTACTCAACCGGGGCTATGGCTACACCTTC. Translating gives CATSRVLNRGYGYTF.

The V and J genes are TRBV7-8 and TRBJ2-7; D might be TRBD1 (6 bases). The CDR3 has 11 residues. Trimming took 5 bases from V and 7 from J, leaving 9 bases between them. Germline V CDR1 and CDR2: SGHVS, FQNEAQ. CDR3 bases: TGTGCCAGCAGCCCCGGACAGGAGCAGTACTTC. Residues: CASSPGQEQYF. Filled out from reference TRBV7-8 and TRBJ2-7, the complete variable domain reads GAGVSQSPRYKVAKRGQDVALRCDPISGHVSLFWYQQALGQGPEFLTYFQNEAQLDKSGLPSDRFFAERPEGSVSTLKIQRTQQEDSAVYLCASSPGQEQYFGPGTRLTVT.